These 30 T cell receptor beta chains were sequenced from one sample in a study of T cells in Graves' hyperthyroidism and ophthalmopathy. RNA transcripts provided the source from which TCR beta CDR3 regions were amplified. First-round RT-PCR with HTBI primers amplified the TCR CDR3 region. TCRdb itself ran the multiplex PCR reads through MiXCR, one entry per CDR3 protein. The table shows roughly 800,000 distinct CDR3 sequences, with 38% occurring only once. The specimen sequenced was blood. The receptors were gathered from a man younger than 35 with Graves' hyperthyroidism.

The V and J genes are TRBV19 and TRBJ1-3, with no clear D. Deletions cut 7 bases from V and 0 bases from J, with 10 bases between. The CDR3 totals 14 residues. Germline assignment: CDR1 LNHDA and CDR2 SQIVND (reference sequence). The CDR3 spells CASIGWSSGNTIYF. In DNA, the CDR3 is TGTGCCAGTATCGGCTGGAGCTCTGGAAACACCATATATTTT. Full variable domain (missing parts from reference TRBV19 and TRBJ1-3): DGGITQSPKYLFRKEGQNVTLSCEQNLNHDAMYWYRQDPGQGLRLIYYSQIVNDFQKGDIAEGYSVSREKKESFPLTVTSAQKNPTAFYLCASIGWSSGNTIYFGEGSWLTVV.

The rearrangement uses TRBV6-2 or TRBV6-3 and TRBJ2-5, with D possibly TRBD2 on 6 matching bases. V lost 5 bases and J 5 bases, leaving 18 bases between the germline ends. Germline V gives CDR1 MNHEY, CDR2 SVGEGT. The CDR3 spans 15 residues. CDR3 amino acids: CASSNPGDWGETQYF. Written as DNA, the CDR3 is TGTGCCAGCAGTAACCCCGGGGACTGGGGGGAGACCCAGTACTTC.

V and J are TRBV7-9 and TRBJ1-4, with D uncertain. The CDR3 runs 16 residues. Germline loops: CDR1 SEHNR, CDR2 FQNEAQ (reference sequence). Trimming took 6 bases from V and 2 from J, leaving 16 bases between them. CDR3 loop: CASSLRPGETNEKLFF. As DNA, the CDR3 is TGTGCCAGCAGTCTCCGACCCGGCGAGACTAATGAAAAACTGTTTTTT.

The chain's CDR3 is CASSLPELETQYF. CDR3 bases: TGTGCCAGCAGCCTTCCGGAGTTAGAGACCCAGTACTTC. This sequence joins TRBV9 and TRBJ2-5; unclear D gene. The germline V gene encodes CDR1 SGDLS and CDR2 YYNGEE. Trimming took 4 bases from V and 4 from J, leaving 11 bases between them. This CDR3 comprises 13 residues.

The chain is built from TRBV7-2 and TRBJ2-2; D may correspond to TRBD1 or TRBD2 (6 bases each). Germline V gene sequence: CDR1 SGHTA, CDR2 FQGNSA. V was clipped by 6 bases and J by 4 bases, with 12 bases between them. The CDR3 consists of 14 residues. CDR3 sequence: CASRAGEATGELFF. For the CDR3, the DNA is TGTGCCAGCAGAGCAGGGGAGGCCACCGGGGAGCTGTTTTTT.

This clonotype was found many times. This chain joins TRBV7-9 and TRBJ1-6, with 7 bases lining up with TRBD1. This CDR3 has 15 amino acids. The J segment lost 6 bases and the V segment lost 3 bases, leaving 5 bases of the junction unmatched. Germline CDR1 and CDR2: SEHNR and FQNEAQ (reference sequence). CDR3 in DNA: TGTGCCAGCAGCTTTGGTTCAGGGGGTAATTCACCCCTCCACTTT. Protein product: CASSFGSGGNSPLHF.

As concerns this clonotype: Without the conserved terminal phenylalanine or tryptophan, this CDR3 likely stems from a read error. The V and J genes are TRBV5-1 and TRBJ1-1; a weak D match, TRBD1 (6 bases). V gave up 0 bases and J gave up 2 bases, with 8 bases separating them. From germline, CDR1 is SGHRS and CDR2 YFSETQ. There are 14 residues in the CDR3. The DNA of the CDR3 is TGCGCCAGCAGCTTGGGACAGGAAAACACTGAAGCTTTCTAT. This gives the protein CASSLGQENTEAFY.

The chain employs TRBV24-1 and TRBJ1-3; TRBD1 agrees at 11 bases. Germline V lookup: CDR1 KGHDR, CDR2 SFDVKD. This CDR3 is 19 amino acids long. V lost 3 bases and J lost 0; bases outside the gene matches: 9. CDR3 amino acids: CATSDGTGGRLSSGNTIYF. The CDR3 DNA reads as TGTGCCACCAGTGATGGGACAGGGGGGCGCCTAAGCTCTGGAAACACCATATATTTT.

This clonotype appeared a few times. V is TRBV9 and J is TRBJ1-5; possibly TRBD1 for D (5 bases). Germline assignment: CDR1 SGDLS and CDR2 YYNGEE. This CDR3 contains 15 residues. The ends were cut back, 0 bases at V and 7 bases at J, with 14 bases in the middle. CDR3 loop: CASSVGAGLRQPQHF. The CDR3 DNA reads TGTGCCAGCAGCGTAGGGGCAGGGTTGCGGCAGCCCCAGCATTTT.

This clonotype appeared many times. CDR3 coding DNA: TGCAGTGCTAGGGATCAGGGGATCACTGAAGCTTTCTTT. Translating it yields CSARDQGITEAFF. The chain links TRBV20-1 to TRBJ1-1, with a tentative D call TRBD1 (6 bases). In germline, CDR1 is DFQATT, CDR2 SNEGSKA (reference sequence). The CDR3 totals 13 residues. Trimming pared 3 bases from V and 4 bases from J, leaving 12 bases between.

This clonotype was detected many times. The DNA of the CDR3 is TGTGCCATCAGCCGGGACAGGGACACCGGGGAGCTGTTTTTT. Its translation is CAISRDRDTGELFF. The V call is TRBV10-3, the J call TRBJ2-2; TRBD1 matches at 9 bases. The CDR3 runs to 14 residues. With 6 bases clipped from V and 3 bases from J, the junction kept 2 bases outside the gene matches. Germline V gene lookup returns CDR1 ENHRY and CDR2 SYGVKD.

The gene calls are TRBV2 and TRBJ1-6, with D unclear. Germline V gene sequence: CDR1 SNHLY, CDR2 FYNNEI. The CDR3 loop spans 13 amino acids. V lost 4 bases and J 19 bases, leaving 20 bases between the germline ends. The CDR3 DNA reads TGTGCCAGCAGTGGGTTCGGGCATCCCTCGATGCACTTT. This translates into CASSGFGHPSMHF. The full variable domain, in which reference TRBV2 and TRBJ1-6 provide the parts outside the CDR3, is EPEVTQTPSHQVTQMGQEVILRCVPISNHLYFYWYRQILGQKVEFLVSFYNNEISEKSEIFDDQFSVERPDGSNFTLKIRSTKLEDSAMYFCASSGFGHPSMHFGNGTRLTVT.

In this sample, this clonotype turned up many times. The rearrangement uses TRBV12-3 or TRBV12-4 and TRBJ1-1; D may be TRBD1 (5 bases). CDR3 length: 12 amino acids. V was shortened by 5 bases and J by 5 bases, with 9 bases between the two germline ends. As DNA, the CDR3 is TGTGCCAGCAGTGCGAGGGGTACTGAAGCTTTCTTT. Translating it yields CASSARGTEAFF.

The chain is built from TRBV11-1 and TRBJ2-5; 10 bases agree with TRBD1. V trimming: 5 bases; J trimming: 5 bases; junction bases outside the gene matches: 11. Looked up from germline, CDR1 is SGHAT and CDR2 is FQDESV (reference sequence). The CDR3 extends over 16 amino acids. CDR3 sequence: CASSPESGQGLETQYF. As DNA, the CDR3 is TGTGCCAGCAGCCCAGAGTCGGGACAGGGGCTCGAGACCCAGTACTTC.

The chain employs TRBV5-1 and TRBJ2-5; 10 bases line up with TRBD2. The germline V gene has CDR1 SGHRS and CDR2 YFSETQ. The CDR3 has 18 amino acids. Trimming removed 0 bases from V and 3 bases from J; junction bases left unmatched: 11. In DNA form, the CDR3 reads TGCGCCAGCAGCTTGGCCTCGCTAGCGGGGGACCTTGAAGAGACCCAGTACTTC. This gives the protein CASSLASLAGDLEETQYF. The full variable domain, completed using reference TRBV5-1 and TRBJ2-5, is KAGVTQTPRYLIKTRGQQVTLSCSPISGHRSVSWYQQTPGQGLQFLFEYFSETQRNKGNFPGRFSGRQFSNSRSEMNVSTLELGDSALYLCASSLASLAGDLEETQYFGPGTRLLVL.

This clonotype was recorded a few times. The chain employs TRBV4-1 and TRBJ1-5; D is undetermined. The V end lost 1 base, the J end lost 5 bases, and 12 bases lay between the germline ends. Germline V gene data show CDR1 as MGHRA and CDR2 as YSYEKL. The CDR3 extends over 15 amino acids. In DNA form, the CDR3 reads TGCGCCAGCAGCCAAGTCACCGGGAACGATCAGCCCCAGCATTTT. It specifies CASSQVTGNDQPQHF.

This clonotype appeared a few times. The chain joins TRBV20-1 to TRBJ1-1, with a possible D match to TRBD1 (5 bases). Germline V gives CDR1 DFQATT, CDR2 SNEGSKA (reference sequence). The CDR3 length is 13 residues. The germline V and J ends were trimmed by 3 bases and 3 bases, with 11 bases remaining between them. The CDR3 region has the DNA TGCAGTGCTAGGAAGGAAGGGGACACTGAAGCTTTCTTT. Translating gives CSARKEGDTEAFF.

This clonotype was counted only a few times. The chain uses TRBV7-9 and TRBJ2-5; 13 bases are shared with TRBD2. V shed 4 bases, J shed 5 bases, and the junction held 13 bases outside the gene matches. Germline CDR1 SEHNR, CDR2 FQNEAQ (reference sequence). The CDR3 extends over 18 amino acids. CDR3 sequence (DNA): TGTGCCAGCAGCTCCCCATGGGGACTAGCGGGGAGCGAGGAGACCCAGTACTTC. Translating gives CASSSPWGLAGSEETQYF.

The rearrangement links TRBV29-1 to TRBJ1-6; D is unresolved. Germline V gene lookup returns CDR1 SQVTM and CDR2 ANQGSEA. Trimming pared 1 base from V and 12 bases from J, leaving 13 bases between. The CDR3 is made up of 13 amino acids. The CDR3 DNA reads as TGCAGCGTTGAAGTCGATGGCAGACTACCCCTCCACTTT. This gives the protein CSVEVDGRLPLHF.

The genes are TRBV27 and TRBJ1-1, with D perhaps matching TRBD1 (5 bases). The germline V and J ends were trimmed by 8 bases and 1 base, with 8 bases remaining between them. Germline assignment: CDR1 MNHEY and CDR2 SMNVEV (reference sequence). This CDR3 has 12 residues. As DNA, the CDR3 is TGTGCCAGCGTAAGGGGGAACACTGAAGCTTTCTTT. It encodes CASVRGNTEAFF.

About this clonotype itself: It may be a read error: a sequence one base away is much more abundant. The rearrangement links TRBV10-3 to TRBJ2-7, with 7 bases aligning to TRBD2. V gave up 3 bases and J gave up 2 bases; unmatched junction bases: 7. CDR3 length: 15 residues. CDR1 is ENHRY and CDR2 is SYGVKD in the germline V gene. CDR3 loop: CAISDVAGSTYEQYF. The DNA for the CDR3 is TGTGCCATCAGTGATGTAGCGGGCAGTACCTACGAGCAGTACTTC.

This clonotype was found many times. The chain links TRBV19 to TRBJ1-6; possibly TRBD1 for D (5 bases). V lost 6 bases and J 7 bases, leaving 10 bases between the germline ends. The CDR3 covers 13 residues. From germline, CDR1 is LNHDA and CDR2 SQIVND (reference sequence). CDR3: CASRAGLNSPLHF. The CDR3 DNA follows: TGTGCCAGTAGGGCAGGGCTCAATTCACCCCTCCACTTT.

This clonotype was counted ten times or more. V usage is TRBV6-5 and J usage is TRBJ1-5, with D hard to call. The CDR3 totals 12 residues. CDR1 is MNHEY and CDR2 is SVGAGI in the germline V gene. V dropped 11 bases and J dropped 3 bases, with 11 bases sitting between them. The CDR3 is CAGGLNNQPQHF. As DNA, the CDR3 is TGTGCCGGAGGACTTAACAATCAGCCCCAGCATTTT.

This clonotype came up many times. V is TRBV15 and J is TRBJ1-2; D not resolved. From germline, CDR1 is LNHNV and CDR2 YYDKDF (reference sequence). With 0 bases removed from V and 2 bases from J, the gap between germline ends came to 13 bases. The CDR3 has 16 residues. CDR3 region: CATSRDIQAGNYGYTF. CDR3 DNA: TGTGCCACCAGCAGAGATATTCAGGCAGGAAACTATGGCTACACCTTC.

The chain carries TRBV29-1 and TRBJ2-1; D is possibly TRBD2 (6 bases). Trimming stripped 1 base from V and 13 bases from J, with 8 bases between. Germline V lookup: CDR1 SQVTM, CDR2 ANQGSEA. The CDR3 length is 10 residues. DNA for the CDR3: TGCAGCGTTGAAGGCGGGACCCAGTTCTTC. Translation gives CSVEGGTQFF.

Comment on this clonotype: Relative to the germline gene, one junction end is altered; a read error may explain this. The V call is TRBV12-3 or TRBV12-4, the J call TRBJ1-5; TRBD1 matches 7 bases. This CDR3 is 9 amino acids long. CDR3 in amino acids: CASSNRGRF. CDR3 DNA sequence: TGTGCCAGCAGTAACAGGGGCCGCTTT.

In this sample, this clonotype turned up a few times. The V gene is TRBV12-3 or TRBV12-4, the J gene TRBJ1-1; D unresolved. The CDR3 loop spans 13 amino acids. Trimming took 6 bases from V and 2 from J, leaving 10 bases between them. CDR3 loop: CASSRPSNTEAFF. The CDR3 DNA sequence: TGTGCCAGCAGCCGTCCATCCAACACTGAAGCTTTCTTT.

This clonotype showed up just once. Compared with germline, one end of the junction differs, possibly owing to a read error. The V call is TRBV7-2, the J call TRBJ1-1, with D perhaps matching TRBD1 (5 bases). Germline V gives CDR1 SGHTA, CDR2 FQGNSA. The CDR3 length is 15 residues. The CDR3 loop is CASSQDGGRGTEAFF. CDR3 DNA: TGCGCCAGCAGCCAAGATGGGGGGAGAGGCACTGAAGCTTTCTTT.

The sample holds many counts of this clonotype. This rearrangement joins TRBV19 to TRBJ1-1; tentative D call: TRBD1 (6 bases). Trimming stripped 10 bases from V and 1 base from J, with 13 bases between. The germline V gene has CDR1 LNHDA and CDR2 SQIVND (reference sequence). This CDR3 is built from 13 residues. The CDR3 nucleotides are TGTGCCACAACCAGGGGCACGAACACTGAAGCTTTCTTT. Its translation: CATTRGTNTEAFF.

Note on this clonotype: The junction does not match germline at one end; this may be a read error. The chain is built from TRBV10-3 and TRBJ2-7, with a tentative D call TRBD1 (6 bases). This CDR3 is built from 16 residues. Germline V gives CDR1 ENHRY, CDR2 SYGVKD. Here the CDR3 DNA reads TGTGCCAGCAGTTACGACCCCCAGGGGAGTACCTACGAGCAGTACTTC. Protein product: CASSYDPQGSTYEQYF.